This T cell receptor (beta chain) is drawn from a study of T cell responses to AZD1222 COVID-19 vaccine. The protocol was immunoSEQ multiplex PCR, while the TCRdb copy is restricted to in-frame clones and leaves out a portion. The sample contains under 200,000 clones, around 92% of which appear only once. V was clipped by 4 bases and J by 5 bases, with 9 bases between them. Germline loops: CDR1 SGHRS, CDR2 YFSETQ. The CDR3 contains 12 residues. This clone was observed a handful of times. The chain recombines TRBV5-1 with TRBJ1-1, with unresolved D. The sample was peripheral blood, taken on day 0 of AZD1222 vaccination. The receptor was derived from an adult in good health. CDR3 nucleotide sequence: TGCGCCAGCAGCGTGAGCGGAACTGAAGCTTTCTTT. This codes for CASSVSGTEAFF.